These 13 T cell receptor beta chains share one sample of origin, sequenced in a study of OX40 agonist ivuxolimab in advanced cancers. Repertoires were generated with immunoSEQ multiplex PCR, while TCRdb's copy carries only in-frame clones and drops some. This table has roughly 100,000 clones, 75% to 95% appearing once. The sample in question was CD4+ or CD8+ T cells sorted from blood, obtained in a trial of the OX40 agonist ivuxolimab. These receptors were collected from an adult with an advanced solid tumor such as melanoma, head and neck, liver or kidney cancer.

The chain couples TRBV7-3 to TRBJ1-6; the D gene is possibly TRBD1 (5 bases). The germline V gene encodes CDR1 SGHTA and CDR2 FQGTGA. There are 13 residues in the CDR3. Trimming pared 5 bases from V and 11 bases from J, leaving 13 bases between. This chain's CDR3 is CASSPGGIAPLHF. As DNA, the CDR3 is TGTGCCAGCAGCCCTGGGGGAATCGCACCCCTCCACTTT.

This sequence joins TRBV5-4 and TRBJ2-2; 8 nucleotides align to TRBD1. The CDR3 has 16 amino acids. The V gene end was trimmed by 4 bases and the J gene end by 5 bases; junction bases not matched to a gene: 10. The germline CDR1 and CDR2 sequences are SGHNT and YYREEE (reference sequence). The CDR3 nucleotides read TGTGCCAGCAGCCCAGGGGGCTTCGGCGGAACCGGGGAGCTGTTTTTT. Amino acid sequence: CASSPGGFGGTGELFF.

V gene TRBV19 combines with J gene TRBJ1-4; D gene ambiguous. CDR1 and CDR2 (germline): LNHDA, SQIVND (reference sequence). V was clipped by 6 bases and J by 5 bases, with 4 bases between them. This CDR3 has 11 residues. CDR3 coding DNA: TGTGCCAGTAGGAGAAATGAAAAACTGTTTTTT. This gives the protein CASRRNEKLFF.

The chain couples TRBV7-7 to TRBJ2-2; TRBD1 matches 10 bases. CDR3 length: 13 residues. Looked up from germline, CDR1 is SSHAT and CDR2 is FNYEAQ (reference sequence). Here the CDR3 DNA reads TGTGCTAGTTCGGACAGGGGGAGAGGGGAGCTGTTTTTT. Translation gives CASSDRGRGELFF.

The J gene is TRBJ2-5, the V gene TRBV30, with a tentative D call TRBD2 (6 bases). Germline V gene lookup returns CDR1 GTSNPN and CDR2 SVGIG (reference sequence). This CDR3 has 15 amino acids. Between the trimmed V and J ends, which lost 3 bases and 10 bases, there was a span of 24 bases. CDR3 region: CAWSRWKGPSGSQYF. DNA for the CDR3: TGTGCCTGGAGCCGCTGGAAGGGTCCGTCCGGGAGCCAGTACTTC. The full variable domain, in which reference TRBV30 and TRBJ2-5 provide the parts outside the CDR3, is SQTIHQWPATLVQPVGSPLSLECTVEGTSNPNLYWYRQAAGRGLQLLFYSVGIGQISSEVPQNLSASRPQDRQFILSSKKLLLSDSGFYLCAWSRWKGPSGSQYFGPGTRLLVL.

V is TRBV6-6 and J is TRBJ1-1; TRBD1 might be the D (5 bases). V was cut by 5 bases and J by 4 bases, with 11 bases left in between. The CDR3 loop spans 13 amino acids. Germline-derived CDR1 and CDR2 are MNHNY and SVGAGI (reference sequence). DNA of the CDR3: TGTGCCAGCAGTCCAGGGTCGGGCACTGAAGCTTTCTTT. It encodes CASSPGSGTEAFF.

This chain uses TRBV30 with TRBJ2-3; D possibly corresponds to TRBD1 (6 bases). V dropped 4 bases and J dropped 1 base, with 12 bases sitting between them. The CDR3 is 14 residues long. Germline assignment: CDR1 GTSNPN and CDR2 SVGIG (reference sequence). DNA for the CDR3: TGTGCCTGGAATAAGGGGGTTGGCACAGATACGCAGTATTTT. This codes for CAWNKGVGTDTQYF.

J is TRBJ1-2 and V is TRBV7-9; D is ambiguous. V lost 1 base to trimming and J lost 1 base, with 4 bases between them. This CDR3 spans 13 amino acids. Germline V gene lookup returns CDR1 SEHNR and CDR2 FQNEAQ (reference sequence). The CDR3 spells CASSLDSNYGYTF. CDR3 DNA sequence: TGTGCCAGCAGCTTAGACAGTAACTATGGCTACACCTTC.

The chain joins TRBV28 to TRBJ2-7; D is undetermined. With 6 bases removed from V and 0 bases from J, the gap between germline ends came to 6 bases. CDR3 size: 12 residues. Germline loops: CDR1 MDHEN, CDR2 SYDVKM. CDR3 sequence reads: CASRGGSYEQYF. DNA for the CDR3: TGTGCCAGCAGGGGCGGCTCCTACGAGCAGTACTTC.

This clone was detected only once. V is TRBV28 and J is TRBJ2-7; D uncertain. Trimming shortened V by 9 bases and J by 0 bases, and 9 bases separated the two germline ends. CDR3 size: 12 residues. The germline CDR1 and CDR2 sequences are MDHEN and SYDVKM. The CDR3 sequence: CASWAGSYEQYF. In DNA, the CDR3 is TGTGCCAGTTGGGCAGGCTCCTACGAGCAGTACTTC.

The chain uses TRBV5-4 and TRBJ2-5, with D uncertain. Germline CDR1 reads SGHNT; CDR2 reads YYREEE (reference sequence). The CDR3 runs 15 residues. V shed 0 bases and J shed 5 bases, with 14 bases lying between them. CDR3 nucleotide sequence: TGTGCCAGCAGCTTGGAGATAACCCGCTGGGAGACCCAGTACTTC. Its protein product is CASSLEITRWETQYF.

CDR3 region: CASSQMGLAGAKYNEQFF. In nucleotides, the CDR3 is TGCGCCAGCAGCCAGATGGGACTAGCGGGGGCCAAGTACAATGAGCAGTTCTTC. The genes are TRBV4-1 and TRBJ2-1; 14 bases agree with TRBD2. Germline assignment: CDR1 MGHRA and CDR2 YSYEKL. The trim removed 3 bases at V and 4 bases at J, leaving 8 bases unmatched. The CDR3 spans 18 residues.

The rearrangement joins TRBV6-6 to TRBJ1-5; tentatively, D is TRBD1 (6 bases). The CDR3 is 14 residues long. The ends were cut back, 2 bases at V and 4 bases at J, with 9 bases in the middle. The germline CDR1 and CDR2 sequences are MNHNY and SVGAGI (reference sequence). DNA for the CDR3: TGTGCCAGCAGTTACGGAGGGGGTAATCAGCCCCAGCATTTT. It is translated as CASSYGGGNQPQHF.